The 23 T cell receptor beta chains below were found in one sample sequenced in a study of cytomegalovirus exposure and HLA in healthy donors. The PCR ran on 60 Vbeta and 13 Jbeta primers. Profiled with immunoSEQ multiplex PCR; TCRdb holds only in-frame clones, not every one. Among fewer than 110,000 clones listed, 55% to 85% were seen once. The sample taken for sequencing was PBMCs. Receptors originate from a man aged 25 to 40 in good health and CMV-seronegative.

This clone was counted once. The genes are TRBV30 and TRBJ2-7; D uncertain. CDR1 and CDR2 (germline): GTSNPN, SVGIG (reference sequence). V gave up 0 bases and J gave up 6 bases, with 9 bases separating them. The CDR3 contains 12 residues. CDR3 nucleotides: TGTGCCTGGAGTGTTCTAGTTAGCGAGCAGTACTTC. It codes for CAWSVLVSEQYF.

This clone qualifies as medium-sized (0.01 to 0.1%). The genes are TRBV7-9 and TRBJ2-2, with 10 bases aligning to TRBD1. V gave up 5 bases and J gave up 4 bases; unmatched junction bases: 7. CDR1 SEHNR and CDR2 FQNEAQ come from the germline V gene (reference sequence). This CDR3 has 16 amino acids. The CDR3, as DNA: TGTGCCAGCAGCACCAGACAGGGGGCTGGCACCGGGGAGCTGTTTTTT. As protein: CASSTRQGAGTGELFF.

V is TRBV2 and J is TRBJ1-2; no clear D. CDR1 and CDR2 (germline): SNHLY, FYNNEI. This CDR3 comprises 11 residues. The germline V and J ends were trimmed by 4 bases and 5 bases, with 5 bases remaining between them. This CDR3 is CASSAVYGYTF. The CDR3 bases are TGTGCCAGCAGTGCTGTGTATGGCTACACCTTC.

In its sample, this clone was seen a few times. The chain recombines TRBV5-1 with TRBJ2-5, with 7 bases fitting TRBD2. This CDR3 is built from 13 residues. CDR1 SGHRS and CDR2 YFSETQ come from the germline V gene. The ends lost 5 bases at V and 1 base at J; junction bases unmatched: 2. The CDR3 protein is CASSTGGQETQYF. The CDR3 DNA reads TGCGCCAGCAGTACGGGGGGCCAAGAGACCCAGTACTTC. Combining the CDR3 with reference TRBV5-1 and TRBJ2-5 gives the whole variable domain KAGVTQTPRYLIKTRGQQVTLSCSPISGHRSVSWYQQTPGQGLQFLFEYFSETQRNKGNFPGRFSGRQFSNSRSEMNVSTLELGDSALYLCASSTGGQETQYFGPGTRLLVL.

This chain joins TRBV9 and TRBJ2-1; 11 nucleotides align to TRBD2. Germline trimming cut 0 bases from V and 8 bases from J; bases unmatched to any gene: 4. There are 15 residues in the CDR3. CDR1 SGDLS and CDR2 YYNGEE come from the germline V gene. In nucleotides, the CDR3 is TGTGCCAGCAGCGTAGGTAGCGGGGGGGCATATGAGCAGTTCTTC. Translated, it gives CASSVGSGGAYEQFF. Looking up the rest from reference TRBV9 and TRBJ2-1 gives the full variable domain: DSGVTQTPKHLITATGQRVTLRCSPRSGDLSVYWYQQSLDQGLQFLIQYYNGEERAKGNILERFSAQQFPDLHSELNLSSLELGDSALYFCASSVGSGGAYEQFFGPGTRLTVL.

V gene TRBV7-6 combines with J gene TRBJ2-1; maybe TRBD2 (5 bases). Germline-derived CDR1 and CDR2 are SGHVS and FNYEAQ. The germline V and J ends were trimmed by 1 base and 8 bases, with 15 bases remaining between them. The CDR3 consists of 15 residues. For the CDR3, the DNA is TGTGCCAGCAGCTTAGGGACTCGCACTGGGCATGAGCAGTTCTTC. Protein product: CASSLGTRTGHEQFF.

V usage is TRBV6-1 and J usage is TRBJ2-3, with D maybe TRBD1 (5 bases). Per the germline V gene, CDR1 is MNHNS and CDR2 is SASEGT. CDR3 size: 14 residues. V dropped 1 base and J dropped 7 bases, with 12 bases sitting between them. The CDR3: CASSEERRANTQYF. The CDR3 nucleotides read TGTGCCAGCAGTGAAGAGCGCAGGGCCAATACGCAGTATTTT.

This rearrangement joins TRBV29-1 to TRBJ2-7; 7 nucleotides line up with TRBD2. The ends lost 3 bases at V and 3 bases at J; junction bases unmatched: 2. The CDR3 has 12 residues. The germline gives CDR1 SQVTM, CDR2 ANQGSEA. CDR3 sequence: CSVDASGYEQYF. The CDR3, as DNA: TGCAGCGTTGACGCTAGCGGCTACGAGCAGTACTTC.

This chain links TRBV11-1 with TRBJ1-4, with TRBD1 matching 9 bases. Germline V gene lookup returns CDR1 SGHAT and CDR2 FQDESV (reference sequence). The CDR3 is made up of 15 amino acids. The ends lost 3 bases at V and 7 bases at J; junction bases unmatched: 6. CDR3 region: CASSFTGTGSEKLFF. The CDR3 nucleotides are TGTGCCAGCAGCTTCACCGGGACAGGGTCTGAAAAACTGTTTTTT.

In regard to this clone: A junction boundary mismatches the germline segment, possibly from a read error. The rearrangement joins TRBV6-6 to TRBJ2-2; the D is unclear. Germline loops: CDR1 MNHNY, CDR2 SVGAGI (reference sequence). The CDR3 spans 16 residues. This CDR3 is CASSYSRGSNTGELFF. CDR3 nucleotide sequence: TGCGCCAGCAGTTACTCGAGAGGCTCGAACACCGGGGAGCTGTTTTTT.

There are many counts of this clone. The V and J genes are TRBV7-9 and TRBJ2-1; 14 bases map to TRBD2. This CDR3 is built from 17 residues. Trimming removed 5 bases from V and 0 bases from J; junction bases left unmatched: 3. The germline CDR1 and CDR2 sequences are SEHNR and FQNEAQ (reference sequence). The CDR3 nucleotides read TGTGCCAGCAGCCGGACTAGCGGGGGGTTCTCCTACAATGAGCAGTTCTTC. As protein: CASSRTSGGFSYNEQFF.

The chain couples TRBV7-2 to TRBJ2-1; D gene unclear. Trimming removed 5 bases at V and 8 bases at J, with 16 bases between. Germline V gene data show CDR1 as SGHTA and CDR2 as FQGNSA. The CDR3 has 14 residues. In nucleotides, the CDR3 is TGTGCCAGCAGCAGACTGGTCGGATTCCATGAGCAGTTCTTC. Translation: CASSRLVGFHEQFF. The full variable domain, with the rest looked up from reference TRBV7-2 and TRBJ2-1, is GAGVSQSPSNKVTEKGKDVELRCDPISGHTALYWYRQSLGQGLEFLIYFQGNSAPDKSGLPSDRFSAERTGGSVSTLTIQRTQQEDSAVYLCASSRLVGFHEQFFGPGTRLTVL.

V and J are TRBV4-1 and TRBJ2-2, with TRBD1 matching over 10 bases. Per the germline V gene, CDR1 is MGHRA and CDR2 is YSYEKL. CDR3 length: 18 residues. Trimming took 1 base from V and 4 from J; bases not matched to a gene: 9. The CDR3 sequence is CASSQAPYGTGVTGELFF. The CDR3 coding sequence is TGCGCCAGCAGCCAAGCCCCTTACGGGACAGGGGTCACCGGGGAGCTGTTTTTT.

V is TRBV6-5 and J is TRBJ1-1; D is uncertain. Trimming took 6 bases from V and 3 from J, leaving 11 bases between them. There are 13 residues in the CDR3. CDR1 and CDR2 (germline): MNHEY, SVGAGI. CDR3: CASRRSLDTEAFF. The CDR3 region has the DNA TGTGCCAGCAGGAGGAGTCTTGACACTGAAGCTTTCTTT.

The chain carries TRBV5-1 and TRBJ1-1; no definite D call. This CDR3 spans 13 amino acids. V was pared by 2 bases and J by 2 bases, with 7 bases between. Germline assignment: CDR1 SGHRS and CDR2 YFSETQ. DNA of the CDR3: TGCGCCAGCAGCTTTAACAGCAACACTGAAGCTTTCTTT. This gives the protein CASSFNSNTEAFF. The entire variable domain, with the rest obtained from reference TRBV5-1 and TRBJ1-1, is as follows: KAGVTQTPRYLIKTRGQQVTLSCSPISGHRSVSWYQQTPGQGLQFLFEYFSETQRNKGNFPGRFSGRQFSNSRSEMNVSTLELGDSALYLCASSFNSNTEAFFGQGTRLTVV.

This clone was seen a single time. The V gene is TRBV4-2, the J gene TRBJ2-7; TRBD1 matches at 7 bases. Germline V gene data show CDR1 as LGHNA and CDR2 as YNFKEQ. J was trimmed by 1 base and V by 0 bases; bases with no gene match: 6. The CDR3 has 16 amino acids. The CDR3 here is CASSQERTGDSYEQYF. DNA for the CDR3: TGTGCCAGCAGCCAAGAAAGGACAGGAGATTCCTACGAGCAGTACTTC.

This chain connects TRBV7-2 to TRBJ1-4; 8 bases fit TRBD1. The CDR3 extends over 17 amino acids. Germline assignment: CDR1 SGHTA and CDR2 FQGNSA. The junction had 9 bases not matched to a gene; V was cut back by 5 bases and J by 1 base. CDR3 sequence: CASSILRGQGTNEKLFF. The DNA of the CDR3 is TGTGCCAGCAGCATACTCAGGGGGCAGGGAACTAATGAAAAACTGTTTTTT.

The chain uses TRBV28 and TRBJ2-3; TRBD1 matches at 10 bases. The germline CDR1 and CDR2 sequences are MDHEN and SYDVKM. The V segment lost 6 bases and the J segment 4 bases; nucleotides outside the gene matches: 13. This CDR3 has 17 amino acids. The DNA of the CDR3 is TGTGCCAGCAGGGCTGACAGGGGGCGCCGGGTCGCAGATACGCAGTATTTT. This sequence encodes CASRADRGRRVADTQYF.

The rearrangement links TRBV4-1 to TRBJ1-4; tentatively, D is TRBD1 (6 bases). V lost 0 bases to trimming and J lost 8 bases, with 10 bases between them. Germline V gene data show CDR1 as MGHRA and CDR2 as YSYEKL. The CDR3 contains 14 residues. The CDR3 sequence is CASSQDRGGEKLFF. In DNA form, the CDR3 reads TGCGCCAGCAGCCAAGACAGGGGTGGCGAAAAACTGTTTTTT.

The rearrangement joins TRBV7-8 to TRBJ2-7, with D hard to call. V lost 5 bases to trimming and J lost 3 bases, with 20 bases between them. This CDR3 contains 16 residues. Germline CDR1 reads SGHVS; CDR2 reads FQNEAQ. CDR3 DNA sequence: TGTGCCAGCAGCCCGACCGTAGCAGTCAGAAACTACGAGCAGTACTTC. Protein product: CASSPTVAVRNYEQYF.

The rearrangement links TRBV6-1 to TRBJ1-1, with 8 bases aligning to TRBD1. V gave up 4 bases and J gave up 8 bases; unmatched junction bases: 9. The CDR3 is made up of 14 amino acids. The V gene's germline CDR1 is MNHNS and CDR2 SASEGT. The CDR3 reads CASSVVRGQPEAFF. DNA of the CDR3: TGTGCCAGCAGTGTAGTCAGGGGGCAGCCAGAAGCTTTCTTT.

This chain joins TRBV28 and TRBJ2-5, with a possible D match to TRBD1 (5 bases). CDR1 and CDR2 from the germline V gene are MDHEN and SYDVKM. Trimming cost V 4 bases and J 5 bases, with 20 bases left between them. This CDR3 region has 16 residues. The CDR3 loop is CASSSKGPWMGETQYF. The CDR3 DNA is TGTGCCAGCAGTTCGAAGGGGCCCTGGATGGGGGAGACCCAGTACTTC.

The chain links TRBV9 to TRBJ1-2; 7 nucleotides agree with TRBD1. This CDR3 comprises 17 residues. CDR1 and CDR2 (germline): SGDLS, YYNGEE. V shed 5 bases, J shed 3 bases, and the junction held 16 bases outside the gene matches. CDR3 nucleotides: TGTGCCAGCAGTCTTAGCGTTGAAGGGGGCGCTCACTATGGCTACACCTTC. It yields the protein CASSLSVEGGAHYGYTF.